The present T cell receptor (beta chain) was sequenced within a study of PD-1 blockade in classical Hodgkin lymphoma (dated by TCRdb to 2020 to 2021). Notes on the research overall: Nivolumab dosing was 3 mg/kg intravenously every 2 weeks, continuing until either disease progression or unacceptable toxicity. A peripheral blood immune signature of response to PD-1 blockade in classical Hodgkin lymphoma was defined using TCR beta sequencing and CyTOF. The study at large found these results: The study was restricted to a single clinical trial cohort, and the causes of repertoire differences, possibly disease activity or prior therapy, were left undefined. Patients starting nivolumab less than 1 year after ASCT had lower diversity and were excluded from later analyses to avoid confounding by immune reconstitution. Baseline TCR diversity was reported to be lower in newly diagnosed patients than in healthy donors and to be lower still in relapsed/refractory patients. CD4+ but not CD8+ TCR diversity rose significantly by C4D1 (p=0.0027 vs p=0.16), most apparent in complete responders (p=0.02). Among trial patients, those achieving complete response had baseline diversity similar to that of newly diagnosed patients, while diversity was significantly lower in partial responders and progressors.

The Qiagen DNeasy kit was used to extract genomic DNA from unsorted PBMCs and from the negatively selected CD4+ and CD8+ fractions. TCR beta CDR3 regions were subjected to amplification by immunoSEQ multiplex PCR with primers that anneal to V and J segments. A synthetic immune receptor repertoire was used to minimize amplification bias, and remaining bias was computationally removed after sequencing. The study's processing was this. Repertoire diversity was quantified as the Shannon entropy index using custom Python scripts. Unsorted, CD4+ and CD8+ repertoires were examined separately, except in combined analyses, for which CD4+ and CD8+ sequences were merged in silico. Clonal expansion was defined as a frequency increase of at least 2-fold after treatment compared with C1D1, and clones undetected at baseline were assigned a pseudocount of 0.5. Singleton clones were defined as clones with 0 or 1 copy at C1D1, and non-singleton clones were defined as clones with 2 or more copies. Clones expanded in unsorted samples were assigned a CD4+, CD8+ or unknown annotation through matching of protein sequences in sorted samples from the same patient. Wilcoxon tests on paired samples were used to test changes in diversity from C1D1 to C4D1. Imported from immuneACCESS, the table was reduced by TCRdb to in-frame sequences with V and J called. These copies leave out some clones; in studies compared against another copy, an unresolved V gene accounts for under half, and the cause of the remainder is not known. V and J calls and clone size are those listed in that table; D and trimming were worked out from the DNA. A total of tens of thousands of clones appear in this sample, 75% to 85% of them only once. The ten largest clones take up around 9.9% of the sample.

As to this clone: Its recognized antigen is unknown. Nothing much larger sits one base from this clone, and base qualities are not available.

The time point label on this specimen signifies: cycle 1 day 1 (C1D1), immediately before nivolumab initiation. Relapse after autologous stem cell transplantation had occurred in all trial patients, and cohorts A, B and C were distinguished by prior brentuximab vedotin exposure. The trial cohort was composed of around 60 patients with relapsed/refractory classical Hodgkin lymphoma, for whom complete response, partial response or progressive disease was recorded as best overall response. Single-agent nivolumab was administered to trial patients in the multi-cohort phase II CheckMate 205 trial. An independent review committee assessed best overall response using the 2007 International Working Group response criteria. Trial PBMCs were collected just before the start of nivolumab (C1D1) and during therapy at cycle 2 day 1 and cycle 4 day 1. After peripheral blood was drawn into 8 mL Vacutainer Cell Preparation Tubes, PBMCs were isolated by centrifugation and then cryopreserved.

The sample here was peripheral blood mononuclear cells (PBMCs), taken at baseline. The clonotype was recovered from a human donor with classical Hodgkin lymphoma.

The CDR3 protein is CASSPREGVHEQYF. The nucleotide sequence is TGTGCCAGCAGCCCCCGGGAGGGGGTCCACGAGCAGTACTTC. The rearrangement joined TRBV7-8 to TRBJ2-7; the junction holds 8 bases that match TRBD2. The CDR3 numbers 14 residues from cysteine through phenylalanine. Solely the CDR3 DNA is kept, with 42 bases framed from the first base. Unmatched junction bases come to 8, with V trimmed by 5 bases and J by 5 bases. CDR1 and CDR2 are read off the germline V gene as SGHVS and FQNEAQ.